This TCR beta chain emerged from a study of spatial heterogeneity in lung cancer. Time point of the sample: sample taken at primary tumor resection. Whole RNA, isolated from tumor, nontumor lung or frozen PBMC, was sequenced without prior sorting. The CDR3 consists of 16 residues. The V gene lost 5 bases and the J gene lost 0 bases, with 16 bases spanning the gap. The germline V gene has CDR1 SGHTA and CDR2 FQGNSA. This clonotype has at least ten counts. Each CDR3 protein gets one entry after TCRdb re-called the 5' RACE reads with MiXCR. The sample yields fewer than 55,000 distinct CDR3 sequences, 7.5% to 9% seen once.

V gene TRBV7-2 combines with J gene TRBJ2-5; D unclear. The origin of this receptor is a female donor with early-stage non-small cell lung cancer. The input for sequencing was PBMCs, taken at surgery. The chain's CDR3 is CASSPGLAEYQETQYF. DNA for the CDR3: TGTGCCAGCAGCCCAGGTCTCGCCGAGTACCAAGAGACCCAGTACTTC.